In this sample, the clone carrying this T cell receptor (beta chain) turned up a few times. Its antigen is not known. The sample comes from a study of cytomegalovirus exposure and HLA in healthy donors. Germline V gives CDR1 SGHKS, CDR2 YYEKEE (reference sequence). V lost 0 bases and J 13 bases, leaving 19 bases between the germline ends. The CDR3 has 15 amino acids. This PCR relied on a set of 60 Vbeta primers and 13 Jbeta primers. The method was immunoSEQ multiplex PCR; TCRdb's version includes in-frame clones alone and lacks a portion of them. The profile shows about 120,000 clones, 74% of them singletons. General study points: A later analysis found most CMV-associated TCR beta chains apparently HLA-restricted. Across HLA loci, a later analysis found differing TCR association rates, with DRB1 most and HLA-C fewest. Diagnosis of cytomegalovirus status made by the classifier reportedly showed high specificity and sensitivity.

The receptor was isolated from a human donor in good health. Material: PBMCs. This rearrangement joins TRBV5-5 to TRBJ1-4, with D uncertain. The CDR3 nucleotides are TGTGCCAGCAGCTTGGGAATTGACGGGAGGAGAGGACTGTTTTTT. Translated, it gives CASSLGIDGRRGLFF.